The present T cell receptor beta chain was sequenced within a study of blood T cell repertoires in COVID-19. TCRdb's table, derived via immunoSEQ multiplex PCR, lists solely in-frame clones and lacks some. There are some 230,000 clones in the sample; 80% to 85% occur only once, and roughly 8% lies in the top ten. CDR1 GTSNPN and CDR2 SVGIG come from the germline V gene (reference sequence). V gave up 1 base and J gave up 4 bases, with 10 bases separating them. This CDR3 region has 13 residues. This sequence was found in a woman aged 80 or older with COVID-19, enrolled during active disease. The chain links TRBV30 to TRBJ1-2; weak D call: TRBD1 (6 bases). What was sequenced was peripheral blood. The CDR3 loop reads CAWSGTDFYGYTF. Here the CDR3 DNA reads TGTGCCTGGAGTGGGACAGACTTCTATGGCTACACCTTC.